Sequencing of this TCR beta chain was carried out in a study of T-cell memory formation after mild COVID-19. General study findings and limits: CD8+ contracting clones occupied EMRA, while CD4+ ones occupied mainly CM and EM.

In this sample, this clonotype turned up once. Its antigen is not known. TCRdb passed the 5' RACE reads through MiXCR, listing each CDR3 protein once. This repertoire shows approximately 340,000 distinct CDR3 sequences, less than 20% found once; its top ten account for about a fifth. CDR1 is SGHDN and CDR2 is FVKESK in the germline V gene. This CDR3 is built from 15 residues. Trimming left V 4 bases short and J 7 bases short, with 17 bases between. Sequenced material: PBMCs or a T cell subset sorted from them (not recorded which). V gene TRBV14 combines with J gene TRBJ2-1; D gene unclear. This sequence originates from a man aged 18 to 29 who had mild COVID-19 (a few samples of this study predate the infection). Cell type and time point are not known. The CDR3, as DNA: TGTGCCAGCAGCCTCGGGCCCCGGGCCAGGAATGAGCAGTTCTTC. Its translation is CASSLGPRARNEQFF. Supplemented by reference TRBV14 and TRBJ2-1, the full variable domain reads EAGVTQFPSHSVIEKGQTVTLRCDPISGHDNLYWYRRVMGKEIKFLLHFVKESKQDESGMPNNRFLAERTGGTYSTLKVQPAELEDSGVYFCASSLGPRARNEQFFGPGTRLTVL.